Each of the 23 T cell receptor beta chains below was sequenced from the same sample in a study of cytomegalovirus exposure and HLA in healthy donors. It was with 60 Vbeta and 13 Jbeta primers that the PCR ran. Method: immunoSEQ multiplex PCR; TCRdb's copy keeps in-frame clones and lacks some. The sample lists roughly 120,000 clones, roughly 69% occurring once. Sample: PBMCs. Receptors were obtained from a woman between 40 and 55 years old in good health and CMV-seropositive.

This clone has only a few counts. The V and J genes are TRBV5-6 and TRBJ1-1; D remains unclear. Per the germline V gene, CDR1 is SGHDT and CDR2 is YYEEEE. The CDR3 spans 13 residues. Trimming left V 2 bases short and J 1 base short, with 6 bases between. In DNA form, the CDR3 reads TGTGCCAGCAGCTTCATGCGGAACACTGAAGCTTTCTTT. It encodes CASSFMRNTEAFF.

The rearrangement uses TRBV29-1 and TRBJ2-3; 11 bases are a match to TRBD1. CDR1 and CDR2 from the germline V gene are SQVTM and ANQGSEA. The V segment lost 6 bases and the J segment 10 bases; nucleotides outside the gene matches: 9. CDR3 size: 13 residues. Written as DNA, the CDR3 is TGCAGCGTACGGGACAGGGGGATTTTGGCGCAGTATTTT. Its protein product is CSVRDRGILAQYF.

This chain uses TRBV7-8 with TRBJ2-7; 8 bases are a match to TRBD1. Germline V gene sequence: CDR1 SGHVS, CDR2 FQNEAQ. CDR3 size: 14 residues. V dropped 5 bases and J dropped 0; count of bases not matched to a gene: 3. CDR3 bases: TGTGCCAGCAGCCCAGACAGGGGCTCCTACGAGCAGTACTTC. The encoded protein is CASSPDRGSYEQYF.

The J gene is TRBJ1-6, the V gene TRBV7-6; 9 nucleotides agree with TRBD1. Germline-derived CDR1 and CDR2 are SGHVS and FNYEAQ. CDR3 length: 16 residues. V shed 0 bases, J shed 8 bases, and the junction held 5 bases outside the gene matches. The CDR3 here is CASSLAQGQGYSPLHF. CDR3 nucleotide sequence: TGTGCCAGCAGCTTAGCGCAGGGACAGGGATATTCACCCCTCCACTTT.

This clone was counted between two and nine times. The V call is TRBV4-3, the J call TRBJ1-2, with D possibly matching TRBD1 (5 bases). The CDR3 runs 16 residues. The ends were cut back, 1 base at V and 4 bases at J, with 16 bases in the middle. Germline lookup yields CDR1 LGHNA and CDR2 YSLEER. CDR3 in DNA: TGCGCCAGCAGCCAAGTCGGGAGGGGACCTTTCTATGGCTACACCTTC. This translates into CASSQVGRGPFYGYTF.

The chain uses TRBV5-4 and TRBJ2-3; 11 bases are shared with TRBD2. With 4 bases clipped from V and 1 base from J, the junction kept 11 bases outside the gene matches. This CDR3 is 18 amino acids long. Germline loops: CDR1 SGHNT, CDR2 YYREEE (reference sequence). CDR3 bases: TGTGCCAGCAGCCGCAGGATTAGCGGGGGGGCGGGCACAGATACGCAGTATTTT. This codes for CASSRRISGGAGTDTQYF.

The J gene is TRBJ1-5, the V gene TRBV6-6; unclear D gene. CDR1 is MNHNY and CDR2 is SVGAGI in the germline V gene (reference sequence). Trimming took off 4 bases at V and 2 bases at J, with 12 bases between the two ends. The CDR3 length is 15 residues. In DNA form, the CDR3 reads TGTGCCAGCAGTTTTCCCGGGGTAGGCAATCAGCCCCAGCATTTT. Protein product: CASSFPGVGNQPQHF.

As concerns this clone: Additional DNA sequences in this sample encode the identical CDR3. In DNA form, the CDR3 reads TGTGCCAGCAGTTACGTAAGGACAGGGGGGAACTATGGCTACACCTTC. Protein: CASSYVRTGGNYGYTF. This chain connects TRBV6-5 to TRBJ1-2; 10 bases match TRBD1. Germline loops: CDR1 MNHEY, CDR2 SVGAGI. This CDR3 region has 16 residues. V lost 2 bases and J lost 2; bases outside the gene matches: 5.

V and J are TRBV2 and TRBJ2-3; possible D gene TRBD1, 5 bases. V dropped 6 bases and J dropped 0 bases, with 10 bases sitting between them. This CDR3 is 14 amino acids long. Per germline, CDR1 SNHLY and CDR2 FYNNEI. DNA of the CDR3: TGTGCCAGCAGAACCCAGGGTAGCACAGATACGCAGTATTTT. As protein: CASRTQGSTDTQYF.

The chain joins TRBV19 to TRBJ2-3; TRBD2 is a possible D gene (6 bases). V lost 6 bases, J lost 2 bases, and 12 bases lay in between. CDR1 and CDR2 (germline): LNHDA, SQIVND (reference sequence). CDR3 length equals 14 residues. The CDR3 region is CASSNSGNTDTQYF. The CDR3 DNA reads TGTGCCAGTAGCAATAGCGGCAACACAGATACGCAGTATTTT.

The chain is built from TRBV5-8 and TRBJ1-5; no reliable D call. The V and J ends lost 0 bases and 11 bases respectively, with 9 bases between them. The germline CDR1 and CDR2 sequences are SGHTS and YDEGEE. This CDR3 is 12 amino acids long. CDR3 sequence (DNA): TGTGCCAGCAGCTTGGTCGGGCGGGCCCAGCATTTT. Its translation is CASSLVGRAQHF.

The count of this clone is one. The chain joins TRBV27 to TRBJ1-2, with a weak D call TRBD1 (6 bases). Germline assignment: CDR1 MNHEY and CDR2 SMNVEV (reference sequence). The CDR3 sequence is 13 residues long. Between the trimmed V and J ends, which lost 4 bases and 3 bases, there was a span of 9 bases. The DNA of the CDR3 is TGTGCCAGCAGTTCGGACAGCCACTATGGCTACACCTTC. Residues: CASSSDSHYGYTF.

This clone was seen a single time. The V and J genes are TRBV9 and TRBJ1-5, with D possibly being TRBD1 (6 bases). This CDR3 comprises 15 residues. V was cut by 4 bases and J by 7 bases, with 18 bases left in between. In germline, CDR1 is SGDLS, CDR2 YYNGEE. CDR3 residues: CASSFSSGENQPQHF. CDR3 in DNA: TGTGCCAGCAGCTTTTCGTCAGGGGAAAACCAGCCCCAGCATTTT.

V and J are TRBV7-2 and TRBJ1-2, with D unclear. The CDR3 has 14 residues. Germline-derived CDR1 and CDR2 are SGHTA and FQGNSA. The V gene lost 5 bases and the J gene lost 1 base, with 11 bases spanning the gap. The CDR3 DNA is TGTGCCAGCAGCCCCGGAGGGTTTAACTATGGCTACACCTTC. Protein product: CASSPGGFNYGYTF.

The CDR3 here is CASRVDFSYEQYF. CDR3 coding DNA: TGTGCCAGCAGGGTAGATTTCTCCTACGAGCAGTACTTC. This rearrangement joins TRBV6-1 to TRBJ2-7, with unresolved D. The CDR3 is 13 residues long. Trimming stripped 6 bases from V and 0 bases from J, with 9 bases between. Germline V gene data show CDR1 as MNHNS and CDR2 as SASEGT.

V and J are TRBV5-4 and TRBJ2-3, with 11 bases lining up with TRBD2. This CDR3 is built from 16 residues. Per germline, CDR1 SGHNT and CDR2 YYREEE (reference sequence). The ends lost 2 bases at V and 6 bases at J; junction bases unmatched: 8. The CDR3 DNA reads TGTGCCAGCAGCTTCCCTAGCGGGGGGTCCTCGGATACGCAGTATTTT. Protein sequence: CASSFPSGGSSDTQYF.

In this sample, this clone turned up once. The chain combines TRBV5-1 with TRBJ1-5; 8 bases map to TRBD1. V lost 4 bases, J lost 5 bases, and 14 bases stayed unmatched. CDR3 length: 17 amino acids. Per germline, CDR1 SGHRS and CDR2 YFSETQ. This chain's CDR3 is CASSPGQGDPRDQPQHF. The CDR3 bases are TGCGCCAGCAGCCCCGGACAGGGCGACCCGCGGGATCAGCCCCAGCATTTT.

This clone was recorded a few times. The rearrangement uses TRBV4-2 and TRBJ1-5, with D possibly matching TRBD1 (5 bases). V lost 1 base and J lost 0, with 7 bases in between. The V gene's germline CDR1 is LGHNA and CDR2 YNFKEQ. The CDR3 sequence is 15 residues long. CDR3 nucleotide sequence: TGTGCCAGCAGCCAAGTCGGGGGTAGCAATCAGCCCCAGCATTTT. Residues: CASSQVGGSNQPQHF.

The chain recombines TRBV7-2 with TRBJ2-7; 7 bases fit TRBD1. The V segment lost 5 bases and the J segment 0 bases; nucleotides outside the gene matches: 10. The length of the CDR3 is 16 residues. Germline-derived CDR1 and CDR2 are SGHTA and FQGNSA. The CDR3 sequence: CASSPTIQGSSYEQYF. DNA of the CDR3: TGTGCCAGCAGCCCCACTATACAGGGGTCCTCCTACGAGCAGTACTTC. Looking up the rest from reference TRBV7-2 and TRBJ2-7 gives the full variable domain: GAGVSQSPSNKVTEKGKDVELRCDPISGHTALYWYRQSLGQGLEFLIYFQGNSAPDKSGLPSDRFSAERTGGSVSTLTIQRTQQEDSAVYLCASSPTIQGSSYEQYFGPGTRLTVT.

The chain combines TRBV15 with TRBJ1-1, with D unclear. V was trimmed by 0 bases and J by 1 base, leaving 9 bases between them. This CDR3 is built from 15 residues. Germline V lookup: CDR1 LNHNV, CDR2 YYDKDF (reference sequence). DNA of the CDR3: TGTGCCACCAGCAGAGATCTGCCCGGGAACACTGAAGCTTTCTTT. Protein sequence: CATSRDLPGNTEAFF.

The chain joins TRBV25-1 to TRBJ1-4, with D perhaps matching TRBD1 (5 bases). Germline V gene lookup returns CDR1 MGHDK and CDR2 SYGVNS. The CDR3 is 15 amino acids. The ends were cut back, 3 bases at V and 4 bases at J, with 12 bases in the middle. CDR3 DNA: TGTGCCAGCAGTGATTGGGCCAGGGATAATGAAAAACTGTTTTTT. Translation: CASSDWARDNEKLFF.

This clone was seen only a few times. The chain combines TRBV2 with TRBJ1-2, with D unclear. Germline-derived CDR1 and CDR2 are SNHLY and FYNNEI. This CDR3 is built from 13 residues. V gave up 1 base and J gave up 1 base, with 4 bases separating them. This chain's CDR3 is CASSEDYNYGYTF. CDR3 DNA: TGTGCCAGCAGTGAAGACTATAACTATGGCTACACCTTC.

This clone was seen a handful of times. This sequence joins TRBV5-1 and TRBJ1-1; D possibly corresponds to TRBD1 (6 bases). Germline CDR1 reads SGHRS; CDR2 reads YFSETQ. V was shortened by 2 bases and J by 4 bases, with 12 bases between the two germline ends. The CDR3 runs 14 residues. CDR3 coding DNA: TGCGCCAGCAGCTTCGACAGGTTGCCCACTGAAGCTTTCTTT. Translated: CASSFDRLPTEAFF. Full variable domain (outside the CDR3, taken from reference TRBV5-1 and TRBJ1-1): KAGVTQTPRYLIKTRGQQVTLSCSPISGHRSVSWYQQTPGQGLQFLFEYFSETQRNKGNFPGRFSGRQFSNSRSEMNVSTLELGDSALYLCASSFDRLPTEAFFGQGTRLTVV.